This T cell receptor (beta chain) was identified during a study of post-analysis software for immune sequencing data. Whole-study context: Relapsing-remitting, secondary progressive and progressive-relapsing courses of multiple sclerosis were included.

This clonotype was counted once. Its matching antigen is unknown. Included in the TCR beta cDNA libraries were unique molecular identifiers. One entry per CDR3 protein, called by TCRdb with MiXCR from the PCR reads. The sample lists 700,000 to 900,000 distinct CDR3 sequences; around 42% were seen once. Germline V gene lookup returns CDR1 MDHEN and CDR2 SYDVKM. The V gene lost 6 bases and the J gene lost 3 bases, with 6 bases spanning the gap. The CDR3 has 12 residues. Overall study results and limits: Five or six TRBV segments, TRBV5-6, TRBV5-1 and TRBV20-1 among them, were found more frequent in patients than controls. Significantly lower normalized Chao1 diversity was seen in multiple sclerosis patients than in controls.

The J gene is TRBJ1-5, the V gene TRBV28, with unresolved D. Sequencing was carried out using blood. This clonotype was obtained from a girl aged 5-17 years with multiple sclerosis. CDR3 bases: TGTGCCAGCAGGGAGCCCAATCAGCCCCAGCATTTT. It codes for CASREPNQPQHF.